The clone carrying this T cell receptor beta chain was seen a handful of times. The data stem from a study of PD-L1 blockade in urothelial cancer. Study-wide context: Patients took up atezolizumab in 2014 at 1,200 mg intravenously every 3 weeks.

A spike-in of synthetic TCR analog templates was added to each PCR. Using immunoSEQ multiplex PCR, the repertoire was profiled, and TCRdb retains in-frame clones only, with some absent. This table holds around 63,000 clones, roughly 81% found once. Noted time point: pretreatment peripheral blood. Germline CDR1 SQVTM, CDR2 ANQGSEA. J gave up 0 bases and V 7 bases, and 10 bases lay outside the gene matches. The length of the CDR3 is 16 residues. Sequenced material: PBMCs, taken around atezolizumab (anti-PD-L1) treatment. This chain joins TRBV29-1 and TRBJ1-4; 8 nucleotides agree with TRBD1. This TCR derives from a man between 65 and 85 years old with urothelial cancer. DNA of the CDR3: TGCAGCGCCCGGACAGGGAGTCTGGCAACTAATGAAAAACTGTTTTTT. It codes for CSARTGSLATNEKLFF. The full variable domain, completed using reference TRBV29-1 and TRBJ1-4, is SAVISQKPSRDICQRGTSLTIQCQVDSQVTMMFWYRQQPGQSLTLIATANQGSEATYESGFVIDKFPISRPNLTFSTLTVSNMSPEDSSIYLCSARTGSLATNEKLFFGSGTQLSVL.